A single sample is the source of the 10 T cell receptor beta chains below, sequenced in a study of cytomegalovirus exposure and HLA in healthy donors (dated by TCRdb to about 2017). The receptor library was made with the immunoSEQ multiplex PCR assay. For the multiplex PCR, a mixture combining 60 forward primers for TCR Vbeta segments and 13 reverse primers for TCR Jbeta segments was used. TCRdb re-hosts the immuneACCESS table, in-frame sequences only. Its copies lack some clones; in the studies checked, an unresolved V gene accounts for under half of them, and the cause for the rest is not known. For this sample the table gives some 210,000 clones, of which around 80% were detected only once. 3.8% of the sample belongs to the ten largest clones. Material for sequencing was PBMCs. The receptors here all came from a male donor in good health and CMV-seronegative.

The CDR3 spells CASSLGLEQYF. The DNA for the CDR3 is TGTGCCAGCAGTTTGGGCCTCGAGCAGTACTTC. J is TRBJ2-7 and V is TRBV28, with unresolved D. V dropped 3 bases and J dropped 6 bases, with 6 bases sitting between them. Germline loops: CDR1 MDHEN, CDR2 SYDVKM. This CDR3 is 11 amino acids long.

The rearrangement uses TRBV28 and TRBJ2-7, with TRBD2 matching over 8 bases. Per the germline V gene, CDR1 is MDHEN and CDR2 is SYDVKM. This CDR3 spans 15 amino acids. After removal of 7 bases from V and 0 bases from J, the junction contained 8 bases not matched to a gene. The CDR3 here is CASKTGGIFSYEQYF. The CDR3 region has the DNA TGTGCCAGCAAAACGGGGGGGATCTTCTCCTACGAGCAGTACTTC. The variable domain in full, with the rest retrieved from reference TRBV28 and TRBJ2-7, is DVKVTQSSRYLVKRTGEKVFLECVQDMDHENMFWYRQDPGLGLRLIYFSYDVKMKEKGDIPEGYSVSREKKERFSLILESASTNQTSMYLCASKTGGIFSYEQYFGPGTRLTVT.

The J gene is TRBJ1-1, the V gene TRBV28; possible D gene TRBD1, 6 bases. This CDR3 has 16 residues. Trimming took off 8 bases at V and 1 base at J, with 20 bases between the two ends. The germline V gene has CDR1 MDHEN and CDR2 SYDVKM. The CDR3 region has the DNA TGTGCCAGCGGTCTGGTCGGGCGACAGGAGAACACTGAAGCTTTCTTT. Encoded protein: CASGLVGRQENTEAFF.

The CDR3 DNA follows: TGTGCCAGCAGTGATTCTGACAGGGGGGAAGCTTTCTTT. Its protein is CASSDSDRGEAFF. This chain joins TRBV6-4 and TRBJ1-1, with 9 bases matching TRBD1. V lost 3 bases to trimming and J lost 8 bases; unmatched junction nucleotides: 4. The germline V gene encodes CDR1 MRHNA and CDR2 SNTAGT. This CDR3 comprises 13 residues.

This sequence joins TRBV30 and TRBJ2-7, with D possibly matching TRBD2 (5 bases). The CDR3 covers 13 residues. Germline assignment: CDR1 GTSNPN and CDR2 SVGIG (reference sequence). Trimming left V 3 bases short and J 1 base short, with 10 bases between. The CDR3 loop is CAWRNRGSYEQYF. CDR3 DNA sequence: TGTGCCTGGAGAAATCGCGGGTCCTACGAGCAGTACTTC.

The chain carries TRBV27 and TRBJ2-6, with 8 nucleotides matching TRBD1. CDR3 size: 19 residues. Losses at the gene ends were 5 bases for V and 4 bases for J; bases not matched to a gene: 16. In germline, CDR1 is MNHEY, CDR2 SMNVEV (reference sequence). CDR3 coding DNA: TGTGCCAGCAGTACGTATCTGCCGGGACAGGTCTCGGGGGCCAACGTCCTGACTTTC. Protein sequence: CASSTYLPGQVSGANVLTF.

The J gene is TRBJ1-1, the V gene TRBV9; TRBD1 agrees at 8 bases. Per germline, CDR1 SGDLS and CDR2 YYNGEE. This CDR3 spans 15 amino acids. The J segment lost 1 base and the V segment lost 4 bases, leaving 6 bases of the junction unmatched. The CDR3 DNA sequence: TGTGCCAGCAGCTTGCAGGGGGCGCGGAACACTGAAGCTTTCTTT. It translates to CASSLQGARNTEAFF.

The V call is TRBV4-1, the J call TRBJ2-1; 10 nucleotides line up with TRBD2. The CDR3 sequence is 16 residues long. The V and J ends lost 0 bases and 3 bases, in that order; junction bases with no gene match: 2. From germline, CDR1 is MGHRA and CDR2 YSYEKL. CDR3 nucleotides: TGCGCCAGCAGCCAAGAATCTAGCGGGAGCTACAATGAGCAGTTCTTC. This gives the protein CASSQESSGSYNEQFF.

The chain uses TRBV5-4 and TRBJ1-1, with 7 bases that match TRBD1. With 4 bases clipped from V and 4 bases from J, the junction kept 10 bases outside the gene matches. Germline V gene sequence: CDR1 SGHNT, CDR2 YYREEE (reference sequence). The CDR3 is made up of 15 amino acids. The CDR3 bases are TGTGCCAGCAGCCCTGGTGGAGGGGGCGGCACTGAAGCTTTCTTT. Its translation is CASSPGGGGGTEAFF.

The genes are TRBV28 and TRBJ2-5; TRBD1 matches 9 bases. The J call is in doubt because the DNA end fits TRBJ2-7 better. Germline CDR1 is MDHEN and CDR2 is SYDVKM. CDR3 size: 16 residues. The CDR3 nucleotides are TGTGCCAGCAGGCCACCAACCGGGACAGGGACCTACGAGCAGTACTTC. Protein sequence: CASRPPTGTGTYEQYF.